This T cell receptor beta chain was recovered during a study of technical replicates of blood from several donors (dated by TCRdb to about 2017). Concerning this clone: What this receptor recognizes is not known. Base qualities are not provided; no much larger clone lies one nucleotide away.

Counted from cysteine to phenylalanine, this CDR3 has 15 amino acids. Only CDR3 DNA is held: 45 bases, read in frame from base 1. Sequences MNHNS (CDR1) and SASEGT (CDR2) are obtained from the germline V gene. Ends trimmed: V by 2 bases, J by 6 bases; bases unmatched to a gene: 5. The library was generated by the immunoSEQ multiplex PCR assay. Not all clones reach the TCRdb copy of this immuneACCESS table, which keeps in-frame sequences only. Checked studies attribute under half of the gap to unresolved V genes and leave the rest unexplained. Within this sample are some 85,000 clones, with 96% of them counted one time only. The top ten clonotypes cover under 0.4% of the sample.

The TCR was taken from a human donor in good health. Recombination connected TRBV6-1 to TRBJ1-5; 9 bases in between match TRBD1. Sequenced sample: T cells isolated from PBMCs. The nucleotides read TGTGCCAGCAGTGAACCTACAGGGGGCCTTCAGCCCCAGCATTTT. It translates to CASSEPTGGLQPQHF.